The rows below give T cell receptor beta chains drawn from one sample of a study of cytomegalovirus exposure and HLA in healthy donors. The data were produced by immunoSEQ multiplex PCR, yet TCRdb's version contains in-frame clones alone and is incomplete. The table shows 70,000 to 95,000 clones, with 65% to 85% occurring only once. Sample: PBMCs. Receptors were obtained from a man aged 18 to 29 in good health and CMV-seronegative. CDR3s include the opening cysteine and the closing phenylalanine or tryptophan. The order of the fields is D gene, V gene, J gene, clone size, CDR3 DNA, CDR3 protein. D genes are given only for firm matches. Clone size is stated in some rows and not others, as once, few, many or a class when expanded.

TRBD2	TRBV30	TRBJ2-3	NA	TGTGCCTGGAGTGTACGAGCGGGGCCCTCAGATACGCAGTATTTT	CAWSVRAGPSDTQYF
NA	TRBV6-5	TRBJ2-5	NA	TGTGCCAGCAGTTACTCGATTACATCGCAAGAGACCCAGTACTTC	CASSYSITSQETQYF
NA	TRBV7-9	TRBJ1-1	NA	TGTTCCAGCAGCTCAAACGACAAGGAAGCTTTCTTT	CSSSSNDKEAFF
TRBD2	TRBV10-2	TRBJ2-7	NA	TGCGCCAGCAGTGAGTTGGGTAGCGGGGGGCGATACGAGCAGTACTTC	CASSELGSGGRYEQYF
TRBD1	TRBV9	TRBJ2-7	NA	TGTGCCAGCAGCACGACAGGGCCGGGAGAGCAGTACTTC	CASSTTGPGEQYF
NA	TRBV11-3	TRBJ2-1	NA	TGTGCCAGCAGCCCCGGGAATGAGCAGTTCTTC	CASSPGNEQFF
TRBD2	TRBV9	TRBJ2-1	once	TGTGCCAGCAGCGTAGGGGCTAGCGGGCTATTCTACAATGAGCAGTTCTTC	CASSVGASGLFYNEQFF
NA	TRBV7-9	TRBJ2-1	NA	TGTGCCAGCAGCTCCAACTACAATGAGCAGTTCTTC	CASSSNYNEQFF
NA	TRBV10-1	TRBJ2-1	NA	TGCGCCAGCGGAGGGGGGGCGCGTAATGAGCAGTTCTTC	CASGGGARNEQFF
TRBD1	TRBV6-6	TRBJ1-5	few	TGTGCCAGCATCCAGGGGGGCAATCAGCCCCAGCATTTT	CASIQGGNQPQHF
TRBD1	TRBV5-5	TRBJ1-4	NA	TGTGCCAGCAGCTTCTTGACAGGGTCTAATGAAAAACTGTTTTTT	CASSFLTGSNEKLFF
TRBD1	TRBV19	TRBJ2-7	NA	TGTGCCAGTAGTAGGGGGACAGGGTACGAGCAGTACTTC	CASSRGTGYEQYF
TRBD1	TRBV10-2	TRBJ1-4	NA	TGCGCCAGCAGCTCCTTTTGGACAGGGAGGAAAGGTGAAAAACTGTTTTTT	CASSSFWTGRKGEKLFF
NA	TRBV2	TRBJ1-2	once	TGTGCCAGCAGTGAAGGTTTGGTGGAGAACAAAGCTAACTATGGCTACACCTTC	CASSEGLVENKANYGYTF
NA	TRBV9	TRBJ2-4	NA	TGTGCCAGCAGCGTAGAATCTGGGGGCTCGGCCAAAAACATTCAGTACTTC	CASSVESGGSAKNIQYF
TRBD1	TRBV14	TRBJ2-5	NA	TGTGCCAGCAGCCAAATCACAGGGGGCCAAGAGACCCAGTACTTC	CASSQITGGQETQYF
TRBD1	TRBV29-1	TRBJ2-1	NA	TGCAGCGTGGACAGCCGGGACAGGGGGTCCTACAATGAGCAGTTCTTC	CSVDSRDRGSYNEQFF
NA	TRBV6-1	TRBJ2-7	NA	TGTGCCAGCAGTGGTACAGGGTCGGGGTACGAGCAGTACTTC	CASSGTGSGYEQYF
TRBD1	TRBV5-6	TRBJ2-7	NA	TGTGCCAGCAGCTCAATTGGGACAGGGTTCTCCTACGAGCAGTACTTC	CASSSIGTGFSYEQYF
NA	TRBV11-2	TRBJ1-5	NA	TGTGCCAGCAGCTTAGACCCTTATAGCAATCAGCCCCAGCATTTT	CASSLDPYSNQPQHF
TRBD1	TRBV27	TRBJ1-6	NA	TGTGCCAGCAGCTTAGGACAGGGTGGGACACCCCTCCACTTT	CASSLGQGGTPLHF
TRBD1	TRBV11-2	TRBJ1-1	NA	TGTGCCAGCAGCACCGCGGGACAGATGTACATGAACACTGAAGCTTTCTTT	CASSTAGQMYMNTEAFF
TRBD1	TRBV28	TRBJ2-1	NA	TGTGCCAGCTCGTACAGGGGAAAGGGCAATGAGCAGTTCTTC	CASSYRGKGNEQFF
TRBD1	TRBV11-2	TRBJ2-3	NA	TGTGCCAGCAGCCCCCGGACAGGGCTCCGGAGAGATACGCAGTATTTT	CASSPRTGLRRDTQYF
NA	TRBV5-1	TRBJ2-3	NA	TGCGCCAGCAGCTTGGCAGGACAGACGAGCACAGATACGCAGTATTTT	CASSLAGQTSTDTQYF
NA	TRBV7-2	TRBJ1-5	NA	TGTGCCAGCAGCTTATTGAGGGGCGGAGGAGGGCAGCCCCAGCATTTT	CASSLLRGGGGQPQHF
NA	TRBV11-3	TRBJ2-5	few	TGTGCCAGCAGCTTAGGACGGGGACAAGAGACCCAGTACTTC	CASSLGRGQETQYF
NA	TRBV6-1	TRBJ2-7	many	TGTGCCAGCAGTGAAGCACAGGGAACCTACGAGCAGTACTTC	CASSEAQGTYEQYF
NA	TRBV18	TRBJ1-5	NA	TGTGCCAGCTCACCCCGAGGAGGAACTAGCAATCAGCCCCAGCATTTT	CASSPRGGTSNQPQHF
NA	TRBV4-2	TRBJ2-1	NA	TGTGCCAGCAGCCAAGTATTTGCGGGCAGCCCTGAAGGGTGGTTCTTC	CASSQVFAGSPEGWFF
TRBD1	TRBV7-6	TRBJ1-2	NA	TGTGCCAGCGGAACAGGGGGTGTTACCTCCTATGGCTACACCTTC	CASGTGGVTSYGYTF
NA	TRBV27	TRBJ1-5	NA	TGTGCCAGCAGGGAGGGACTGATTAGCAATCAGCCCCAGCATTTT	CASREGLISNQPQHF
TRBD1	TRBV6-5	TRBJ1-6	NA	TGTGCCAGGACAGGGGCTAATTCACCCCTCCACTTT	CARTGANSPLHF
TRBD2	TRBV9	TRBJ2-3	NA	TGTGCCAGCAGCGTACCCGGACTAGCGGGGGGTCCGACAGATACGCAGTATTTT	CASSVPGLAGGPTDTQYF
NA	TRBV7-3	TRBJ2-1	NA	TGTGCCAGCAGCCCCCCTCAGGGGAATGAGCAGTTCTTC	CASSPPQGNEQFF
NA	TRBV7-9	TRBJ2-1	NA	TGTGCCAGCAGCTTAACTCCCAGGCTACTCTACAATGAGCAGTTCTTC	CASSLTPRLLYNEQFF
NA	TRBV18	TRBJ1-3	once	TGTGCCAGCTCACACCAGGGACAAAATGGTGGAAACACCATATATTTT	CASSHQGQNGGNTIYF